The sample holds many counts of the clone carrying this TCR beta chain. The data were taken from a study of T cells after yellow fever vaccination. Conversion of TCR transcripts into cDNA relied on 5'RACE template switching, which added a universal primer site and UMIs. TCRdb re-analysed the 5' RACE reads in MiXCR, keeping a single row per CDR3 protein. This table holds hundreds of thousands of distinct CDR3 sequences, 10% to 15% found once. The CDR3 extends over 12 amino acids. With 4 bases removed from V and 10 bases from J, the gap between germline ends came to 16 bases. Germline V lookup: CDR1 SQVTM, CDR2 ANQGSEA.

The TCR comes from a young man who received the YFV17D yellow fever vaccine. V and J are TRBV29-1 and TRBJ1-1; D is possibly TRBD1 (6 bases). The specimen was PBMCs, collected on the day of the yellow fever booster vaccination. CDR3 nucleotides: TGCAGCGTTGCAGGACAGAGCCTATTAGCTTTCTTT. As protein: CSVAGQSLLAFF.